This T cell receptor (beta chain) appears in the sequencing data of a study of cytomegalovirus exposure and HLA in healthy donors. Study observations and caveats: As was reported, the classifier diagnosed cytomegalovirus status with high specificity and sensitivity.

As regards this clone: Its cognate antigen is unknown.

Likely unrecorded immune exposures existed in these nominally healthy donors. The V gene lost 0 bases and the J gene lost 2 bases, with 9 bases spanning the gap. CDR3 length: 14 residues. Germline V gene sequence: CDR1 SGDLS, CDR2 YYNGEE. A multiplex PCR was run with 60 Vbeta primers and 13 Jbeta primers. Clones were sequenced by immunoSEQ multiplex PCR, and TCRdb holds only the in-frame ones, with some missing. The data hold about 120,000 clones, with approximately 66% observed a single time. Material for sequencing was PBMCs. This chain uses TRBV9 with TRBJ2-7, with D tentatively TRBD2 (6 bases). This receptor was identified in a woman aged 40 to 50 in good health and CMV-seropositive. The CDR3 DNA reads as TGTGCCAGCAGCGTAGATCCTAGCGCCTACGAGCAGTACTTC. This gives the protein CASSVDPSAYEQYF.